This TCR beta chain was sequenced for a study of shared clonotypes between healthy human individuals. Points from the study as a whole: Despite large depth, sorted-subset datasets appeared incompletely sequenced. With few donors, the genetic and exposure-history diversity represented was limited.

Per germline, CDR1 SGHVS and CDR2 FQNEAQ. V was trimmed by 4 bases and J by 2 bases, leaving 6 bases between them. The CDR3 extends over 12 amino acids. On sorted subsets, replicate PCRs used 150 to 250 ng DNA, or about 33,000 T cell genomes. Sequencing used immunoSEQ multiplex PCR; TCRdb keeps in-frame clones, though not all of them. Seen here are about 2.1 million clones, roughly 95% observed once, and the top ten hold 1.5% to 2%. This clone was recorded once. Its antigen remains unknown. The naive CD8 subset, CD45RO-negative cells positively selected for CCR7, excluded terminally differentiated effector memory CD45RA+ cells. The study enrolled healthy HIV-negative adults without recent acute infections or vaccinations as donors.

This TCR came from a man aged 18-30 years in good health. Some clones in this sample may be carry-over from other donors' samples. Sequencing used naive CD8+ T cells from PBMCs. V and J are TRBV7-8 and TRBJ2-7; D remains ambiguous. The CDR3 protein is CASSSATYEQYF. Here the CDR3 DNA reads TGTGCCAGCAGCTCCGCCACCTACGAGCAGTACTTC.